This passage covers 31 T cell receptor beta chains from one sample sequenced in a study of cytotoxic CD8 clonotypes in ibrutinib-treated CLL. Clones were read by immunoSEQ multiplex PCR, and TCRdb kept only the in-frame ones, dropping some. The sample has roughly 60,000 clones, over 60% seen once. The sample was PBMCs, taken after 12 months of ibrutinib treatment. These receptors were obtained from a human donor with chronic lymphocytic leukemia.

V and J are TRBV5-6 and TRBJ2-5, with D possibly matching TRBD1 (6 bases). Germline V lookup: CDR1 SGHDT, CDR2 YYEEEE. V gave up 0 bases and J gave up 4 bases, with 10 bases separating them. The CDR3 consists of 14 residues. The CDR3 DNA follows: TGTGCCAGCAGCTTGGGAGGGGGAGTAGAGACCCAGTACTTC. Its protein product is CASSLGGGVETQYF. Full variable domain (outside the CDR3, taken from reference TRBV5-6 and TRBJ2-5): DAGVTQSPTHLIKTRGQQVTLRCSPKSGHDTVSWYQQALGQGPQFIFQYYEEEERQRGNFPDRFSGHQFPNYSSELNVNALLLGDSALYLCASSLGGGVETQYFGPGTRLLVL.

V is TRBV29-1 and J is TRBJ2-5; a possible D gene is TRBD1 (6 bases). Germline values: CDR1 SQVTM, CDR2 ANQGSEA. CDR3 length equals 14 residues. Trimming shortened V by 8 bases and J by 2 bases, and 18 bases separated the two germline ends. For the CDR3, the DNA is TGCAGCAAAAGAGGTAGGACAGAACAAGAGACCCAGTACTTC. The encoded protein is CSKRGRTEQETQYF.

This chain connects TRBV7-9 to TRBJ2-2, with D possibly matching TRBD2 (5 bases). Germline CDR1 is SEHNR and CDR2 is FQNEAQ (reference sequence). V was clipped by 5 bases and J by 1 base, with 11 bases between them. CDR3 length equals 15 residues. The CDR3 here is CASSRGILNTGELFF. For the CDR3, the DNA is TGTGCCAGCAGCCGGGGAATTCTGAACACCGGGGAGCTGTTTTTT.

The rearrangement joins TRBV28 to TRBJ1-2; perhaps TRBD1 as D (6 bases). The CDR3 spans 13 residues. V lost 6 bases, J lost 5 bases, and 13 bases lay in between. Germline assignment: CDR1 MDHEN and CDR2 SYDVKM. CDR3 loop: CASSRTGSYGYTF. CDR3 DNA: TGTGCCAGCAGCCGAACAGGGAGTTATGGCTACACCTTC.

This clone was detected a few times. The V call is TRBV14, the J call TRBJ1-3; unclear D gene. With 2 bases removed from V and 1 base from J, the gap between germline ends came to 15 bases. CDR3 length: 17 amino acids. CDR1 SGHDN and CDR2 FVKESK come from the germline V gene. CDR3 sequence reads: CASSQIIPEGSGNTIYF. The CDR3 DNA is TGTGCCAGCAGCCAAATCATCCCGGAGGGATCTGGAAACACCATATATTTT.

This rearrangement joins TRBV19 to TRBJ1-5; D is possibly TRBD1 (5 bases). CDR1 LNHDA and CDR2 SQIVND come from the germline V gene (reference sequence). The CDR3 spans 15 residues. The ends were cut back, 3 bases at V and 7 bases at J, with 16 bases in the middle. In DNA, the CDR3 is TGTGCCAGTAGTATGGCCAGGAGGGGTGACCAGCCCCAGCATTTT. Amino acid sequence: CASSMARRGDQPQHF.

The chain uses TRBV7-2 and TRBJ2-1; 9 bases are a match to TRBD2. V shed 1 base and J 5 bases; nucleotides not matched to a gene: 15. This CDR3 is 19 amino acids long. Germline values: CDR1 SGHTA, CDR2 FQGNSA. CDR3 in DNA: TGTGCCAGCAGCTTAGATGGTTGGATTAGCGGGAGAGTAAACAATGAGCAGTTCTTC. Translation: CASSLDGWISGRVNNEQFF.

The rearrangement uses TRBV7-2 and TRBJ2-7; 9 bases map to TRBD2. Germline CDR1 and CDR2: SGHTA and FQGNSA. V dropped 0 bases and J dropped 2; count of bases not matched to a gene: 5. The CDR3 length is 16 residues. In DNA, the CDR3 is TGTGCCAGCAGCTTAGCCGGGACTAGCAGCCCCTACGAGCAGTACTTC. Amino acid sequence: CASSLAGTSSPYEQYF.

The table lists this clone with a few counts. The chain carries TRBV29-1 and TRBJ2-2; D is perhaps TRBD2 (5 bases). This CDR3 has 13 amino acids. Trimming shortened V by 4 bases and J by 0 bases, and 6 bases separated the two germline ends. Germline CDR1 SQVTM, CDR2 ANQGSEA. CDR3 DNA sequence: TGCAGCGTTGCCGGGGCGAACACCGGGGAGCTGTTTTTT. This sequence encodes CSVAGANTGELFF.

The rearrangement joins TRBV7-2 to TRBJ1-3; D is perhaps TRBD1 (5 bases). The CDR3 is 14 residues long. Between the trimmed V and J ends, which lost 6 bases and 3 bases, there was a span of 12 bases. CDR1 SGHTA and CDR2 FQGNSA come from the germline V gene. The DNA for the CDR3 is TGTGCCAGCAGGGGTCGACAGCTTGGAAACACCATATATTTT. As protein: CASRGRQLGNTIYF.

The V call is TRBV19, the J call TRBJ2-5; D gene uncertain. The CDR3 contains 13 residues. Trimming removed 3 bases from V and 0 bases from J, with 5 bases in between. Germline V gives CDR1 LNHDA, CDR2 SQIVND (reference sequence). CDR3 sequence: CASSIGYQETQYF. CDR3 nucleotide sequence: TGTGCCAGTAGTATTGGGTACCAAGAGACCCAGTACTTC.

In this sample, this clone turned up a few times. V usage is TRBV7-2 and J usage is TRBJ2-4; D might be TRBD1 or TRBD2, each matching 6 bases. From germline, CDR1 is SGHTA and CDR2 FQGNSA. The CDR3 is made up of 15 amino acids. With 2 bases removed from V and 2 bases from J, the gap between germline ends came to 10 bases. The CDR3: CASSLWGASKNIQYF. CDR3 in DNA: TGTGCCAGCAGCTTATGGGGGGCATCCAAAAACATTCAGTACTTC.

The rearrangement uses TRBV19 and TRBJ2-7; either TRBD1 or TRBD2 may fit D (5 bases each). Germline V gene sequence: CDR1 LNHDA, CDR2 SQIVND (reference sequence). The V end lost 5 bases, the J end lost 2 bases, and 7 bases lay between the germline ends. The CDR3 extends over 12 amino acids. DNA of the CDR3: TGTGCCAGTAGTCGGGGCCCCTACGAGCAGTACTTC. As protein: CASSRGPYEQYF.

The chain is built from TRBV11-2 and TRBJ2-5; tentatively, D is TRBD1 or TRBD2 (6 bases each). The CDR3 totals 16 residues. The germline CDR1 and CDR2 sequences are SGHAT and FQNNGV. V was pared by 2 bases and J by 4 bases, with 17 bases between. Written as DNA, the CDR3 is TGTGCCAGCAGCTTACAGAGTGGGGGGCTGGGAGAGACCCAGTACTTC. It yields the protein CASSLQSGGLGETQYF.

The table lists this clone with a count of one. The rearrangement links TRBV19 to TRBJ2-5; no clear D gene. Trimming took 4 bases from V and 5 from J, leaving 20 bases between them. This CDR3 contains 16 residues. Germline-derived CDR1 and CDR2 are LNHDA and SQIVND (reference sequence). CDR3 sequence reads: CASSSVGPPKMETQYF. CDR3 nucleotide sequence: TGTGCCAGTAGTAGCGTTGGTCCCCCTAAAATGGAGACCCAGTACTTC.

This sequence joins TRBV18 and TRBJ2-3; possible D gene TRBD2, 5 bases. Germline CDR1 reads KGHSH; CDR2 reads LQKENI. The length of the CDR3 is 13 residues. V dropped 3 bases and J dropped 7 bases, with 11 bases sitting between them. CDR3: CASSPGVENTQYF. In nucleotides, the CDR3 is TGTGCCAGCTCACCGGGAGTTGAGAATACGCAGTATTTT.

J is TRBJ2-1 and V is TRBV19, with a possible D match to TRBD2 (6 bases). Trimming cost V 3 bases and J 2 bases, with 11 bases left between them. The CDR3 covers 15 residues. Germline lookup yields CDR1 LNHDA and CDR2 SQIVND (reference sequence). The CDR3 here is CASSISAGPYNEQFF. The CDR3 DNA reads TGTGCCAGTAGTATCTCAGCGGGTCCCTACAATGAGCAGTTCTTC.

The chain combines TRBV14 with TRBJ2-1, with 7 bases aligning to TRBD2. The CDR3 is 17 residues long. Germline loops: CDR1 SGHDN, CDR2 FVKESK. The J segment lost 1 base and the V segment lost 0 bases, leaving 6 bases of the junction unmatched. CDR3 sequence reads: CASSQDKAGESYNEQFF. CDR3 nucleotides: TGTGCCAGCAGCCAAGATAAGGCGGGAGAGTCCTACAATGAGCAGTTCTTC.

The V call is TRBV13, the J call TRBJ2-7; D gene unclear. Germline CDR1 and CDR2: PRHDT and FYEKMQ (reference sequence). The CDR3 contains 12 residues. V gave up 5 bases and J gave up 6 bases, with 11 bases separating them. The CDR3 sequence is CASSLTGLEQYF. DNA for the CDR3: TGTGCCAGCAGCCTAACTGGCCTCGAGCAGTACTTC.

The J gene is TRBJ2-5, the V gene TRBV23-1; D perhaps matches TRBD2 (6 bases). TRBV23-1 is an ORF, with its function uncertain. The CDR3 runs to 15 residues. V was clipped by 4 bases and J by 5 bases, with 17 bases between them. CDR3 loop: CASSLYGRVGETQYF. The CDR3 nucleotides are TGCGCCAGCAGTCTCTACGGGAGAGTGGGGGAGACCCAGTACTTC.

This clone occurred once. The V call is TRBV5-6, the J call TRBJ1-5; 7 nucleotides agree with TRBD1. The V and J ends lost 4 bases and 5 bases, in that order; junction bases with no gene match: 9. CDR1 SGHDT and CDR2 YYEEEE come from the germline V gene. The CDR3 totals 15 residues. As DNA, the CDR3 is TGTGCCAGCAGCAAAACCGGGACAGAAGATCAGCCCCAGCATTTT. Amino acids: CASSKTGTEDQPQHF.

The V call is TRBV5-1, the J call TRBJ2-3; D gene unclear. Trimming shortened V by 0 bases and J by 1 base, and 3 bases separated the two germline ends. The CDR3 is made up of 13 amino acids. CDR1 SGHRS and CDR2 YFSETQ come from the germline V gene. For the CDR3, the DNA is TGCGCCAGCAGCTTGGGAGGCACAGATACGCAGTATTTT. As protein: CASSLGGTDTQYF.

In its sample, this clone was seen a few times. J is TRBJ1-2 and V is TRBV6-5, with D possibly being TRBD1 (5 bases). Germline V lookup: CDR1 MNHEY, CDR2 SVGAGI. V lost 7 bases, J lost 2 bases, and 17 bases lay in between. The CDR3 has 15 residues. The CDR3 nucleotides read TGTGCCAGCACCCAGCAACGGGGGATCAACTATGGCTACACCTTC. Protein product: CASTQQRGINYGYTF.

The V and J genes are TRBV5-6 and TRBJ2-3; no clear D gene. CDR3 length: 16 amino acids. CDR1 SGHDT and CDR2 YYEEEE come from the germline V gene. Trimming removed 0 bases at V and 4 bases at J, with 15 bases between. DNA of the CDR3: TGTGCCAGCAGCTTGGCCACCCTAGATGGGGCAGATACGCAGTATTTT. This gives the protein CASSLATLDGADTQYF.

This clone was seen only once. The chain links TRBV11-2 to TRBJ2-2; possibly TRBD2 for D (5 bases). CDR3 length: 15 residues. Trimming cost V 3 bases and J 3 bases, with 11 bases left between them. Looked up from germline, CDR1 is SGHAT and CDR2 is FQNNGV. The CDR3 reads CASSFLALHTGELFF. The CDR3 bases are TGTGCCAGCAGCTTCTTAGCGCTCCACACCGGGGAGCTGTTTTTT. Supplemented by reference TRBV11-2 and TRBJ2-2, the full variable domain reads EAGVAQSPRYKIIEKRQSVAFWCNPISGHATLYWYQQILGQGPKLLIQFQNNGVVDDSQLPKDRFSAERLKGVDSTLKIQPAKLEDSAVYLCASSFLALHTGELFFGEGSRLTVL.

This clone was seen only once. The gene calls are TRBV29-1 and TRBJ2-5, with a weak D call TRBD2 (6 bases). The V gene's germline CDR1 is SQVTM and CDR2 ANQGSEA. The CDR3 is made up of 13 amino acids. V was trimmed by 4 bases and J by 0 bases, leaving 9 bases between them. CDR3 sequence (DNA): TGCAGCGTTGTTGGAGGGAACCAAGAGACCCAGTACTTC. Its protein product is CSVVGGNQETQYF.

This clone was observed a single time. The chain joins TRBV5-4 to TRBJ2-7, with 12 bases aligning to TRBD2. V was clipped by 0 bases and J by 3 bases; unmatched bases: 1. CDR1 SGHNT and CDR2 YYREEE come from the germline V gene (reference sequence). The CDR3 has 15 residues. The CDR3 loop reads CASSLETSGGYEQYF. CDR3 DNA: TGTGCCAGCAGCTTGGAGACTAGCGGGGGCTACGAGCAGTACTTC.

The chain joins TRBV11-2 to TRBJ2-6; 7 bases align to TRBD2. The junction had 1 base not matched to a gene; V was cut back by 2 bases and J by 0 bases. CDR1 is SGHAT and CDR2 is FQNNGV in the germline V gene. This CDR3 spans 16 amino acids. The CDR3 reads CASSLWGGSGANVLTF. DNA of the CDR3: TGTGCCAGCAGCTTATGGGGGGGCTCTGGGGCCAACGTCCTGACTTTC. Full variable domain (remainder filled in from reference TRBV11-2 and TRBJ2-6): EAGVAQSPRYKIIEKRQSVAFWCNPISGHATLYWYQQILGQGPKLLIQFQNNGVVDDSQLPKDRFSAERLKGVDSTLKIQPAKLEDSAVYLCASSLWGGSGANVLTFGAGSRLTVL.

The chain is built from TRBV11-2 and TRBJ2-2; D is unresolved. This CDR3 is 16 amino acids long. Germline V lookup: CDR1 SGHAT, CDR2 FQNNGV. Trimming stripped 5 bases from V and 5 bases from J, with 18 bases between. Here the CDR3 reads CASSRRGIFGTGELFF. The CDR3 DNA sequence: TGTGCCAGCAGCCGACGTGGCATATTCGGGACCGGGGAGCTGTTTTTT. Looking up the rest from reference TRBV11-2 and TRBJ2-2 gives the full variable domain: EAGVAQSPRYKIIEKRQSVAFWCNPISGHATLYWYQQILGQGPKLLIQFQNNGVVDDSQLPKDRFSAERLKGVDSTLKIQPAKLEDSAVYLCASSRRGIFGTGELFFGEGSRLTVL.

The chain is built from TRBV29-1 and TRBJ2-1; D is ambiguous. This CDR3 spans 12 amino acids. Germline CDR1 SQVTM, CDR2 ANQGSEA. V lost 5 bases and J lost 8, with 13 bases in between. The CDR3 sequence: CSVIRESHEQFF. DNA of the CDR3: TGCAGCGTTATACGAGAGAGCCATGAGCAGTTCTTC.

J is TRBJ1-1 and V is TRBV4-1; D is uncertain. The CDR3 totals 15 residues. Germline V lookup: CDR1 MGHRA, CDR2 YSYEKL. The germline V and J ends were trimmed by 0 bases and 2 bases, with 10 bases remaining between them. The CDR3 bases are TGCGCCAGCAGCCAAGAACGGGTACCTAACACTGAAGCTTTCTTT. Protein product: CASSQERVPNTEAFF.